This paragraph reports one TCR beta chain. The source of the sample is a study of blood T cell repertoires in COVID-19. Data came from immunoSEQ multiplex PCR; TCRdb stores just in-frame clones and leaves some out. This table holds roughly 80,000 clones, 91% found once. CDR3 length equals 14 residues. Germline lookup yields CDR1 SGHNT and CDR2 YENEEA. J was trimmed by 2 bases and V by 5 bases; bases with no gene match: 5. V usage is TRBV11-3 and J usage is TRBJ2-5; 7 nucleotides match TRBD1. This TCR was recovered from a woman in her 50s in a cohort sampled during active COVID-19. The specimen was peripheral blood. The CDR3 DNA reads TGTGCCAGCAGCAAACAGGGGAGACAAGAGACCCAGTACTTC. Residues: CASSKQGRQETQYF.